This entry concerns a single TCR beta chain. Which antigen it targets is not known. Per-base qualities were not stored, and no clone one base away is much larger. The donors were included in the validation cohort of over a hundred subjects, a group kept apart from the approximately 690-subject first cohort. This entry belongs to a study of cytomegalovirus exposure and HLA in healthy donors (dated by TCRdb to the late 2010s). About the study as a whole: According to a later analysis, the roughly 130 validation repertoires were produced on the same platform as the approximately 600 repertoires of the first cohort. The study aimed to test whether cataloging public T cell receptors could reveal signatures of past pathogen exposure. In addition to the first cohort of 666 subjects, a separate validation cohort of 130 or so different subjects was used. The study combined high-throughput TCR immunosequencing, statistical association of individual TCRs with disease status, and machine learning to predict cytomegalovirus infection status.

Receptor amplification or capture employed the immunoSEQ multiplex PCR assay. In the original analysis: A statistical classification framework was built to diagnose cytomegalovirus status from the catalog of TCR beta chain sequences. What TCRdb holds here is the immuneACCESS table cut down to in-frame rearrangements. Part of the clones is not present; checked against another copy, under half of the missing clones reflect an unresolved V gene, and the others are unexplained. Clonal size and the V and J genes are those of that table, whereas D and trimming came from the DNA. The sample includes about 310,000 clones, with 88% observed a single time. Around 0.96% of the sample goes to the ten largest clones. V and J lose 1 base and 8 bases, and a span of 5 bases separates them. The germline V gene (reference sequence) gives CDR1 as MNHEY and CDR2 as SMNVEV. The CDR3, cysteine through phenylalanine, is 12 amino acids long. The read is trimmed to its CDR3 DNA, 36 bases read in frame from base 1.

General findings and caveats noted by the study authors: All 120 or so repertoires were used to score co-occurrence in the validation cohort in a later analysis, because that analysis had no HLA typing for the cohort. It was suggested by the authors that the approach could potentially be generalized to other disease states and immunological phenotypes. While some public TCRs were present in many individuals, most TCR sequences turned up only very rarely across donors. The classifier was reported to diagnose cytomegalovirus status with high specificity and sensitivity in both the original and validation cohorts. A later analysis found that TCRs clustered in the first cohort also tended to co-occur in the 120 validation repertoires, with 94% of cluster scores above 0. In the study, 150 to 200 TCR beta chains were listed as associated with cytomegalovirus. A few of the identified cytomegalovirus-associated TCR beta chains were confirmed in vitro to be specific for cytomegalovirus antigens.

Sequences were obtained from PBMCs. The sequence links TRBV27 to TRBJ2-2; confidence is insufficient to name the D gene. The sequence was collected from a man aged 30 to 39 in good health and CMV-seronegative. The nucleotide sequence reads TGTGCCAGCAGTTTATTAGAGGGGGAGCTGTTTTTT. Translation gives CASSLLEGELFF.